The next 29 T cell receptor beta chains were all read from a single sample in a study of blood T cells in healthy people across ages. A J-beta primer mix and a sample-barcoded 5' primer were used in a second PCR of roughly 7 to 12 cycles. MiXCR, run by TCRdb on the 5' RACE reads, gives a single entry per CDR3 protein. The table lists 1.5 million to 2 million distinct CDR3 sequences, less than 50% of them singletons. The sequencing input was blood. Receptor source: a woman aged 40-49 years in good health.

The chain links TRBV5-6 to TRBJ1-2, with a possible D match to TRBD1 (5 bases). The germline V and J ends were trimmed by 2 bases and 1 base, with 18 bases remaining between them. There are 17 residues in the CDR3. Looked up from germline, CDR1 is SGHDT and CDR2 is YYEEEE. The CDR3 region is CASSFRGTQTLNYGYTF. In DNA form, the CDR3 reads TGTGCCAGCAGCTTTAGGGGAACACAAACCCTTAACTATGGCTACACCTTC.

The chain carries TRBV7-2 and TRBJ1-1; D remains ambiguous. There are 13 residues in the CDR3. V lost 5 bases to trimming and J lost 6 bases, with 13 bases between them. CDR1 is SGHTA and CDR2 is FQGNSA in the germline V gene. CDR3 amino acids: CASSPAVNPEAFF. The CDR3 DNA reads as TGTGCCAGCAGCCCCGCAGTTAATCCTGAAGCTTTCTTT.

The sample holds a few counts of this clonotype. The chain combines TRBV6-1 with TRBJ2-5; 10 nucleotides align to TRBD2. The closer fit of TRBJ2-7 to the DNA end suggests the J call may be wrong. The CDR3 covers 20 residues. CDR1 and CDR2 (germline): MNHNS, SASEGT. The DNA for the CDR3 is TGTGCCAGCAGTATCCTAACTACCCCGACTAGCGGGTTTTTCAAGTACGAGCAGTACTTC. It is translated as CASSILTTPTSGFFKYEQYF.

This chain connects TRBV6-1 to TRBJ2-1; tentative D call: TRBD1 (6 bases). Germline-derived CDR1 and CDR2 are MNHNS and SASEGT. V lost 3 bases and J 12 bases, leaving 6 bases between the germline ends. CDR3 length: 10 amino acids. The CDR3 sequence is CASSEGAQFF. The DNA of the CDR3 is TGTGCCAGCAGTGAGGGGGCGCAGTTCTTC.

This clonotype was picked up one time. The chain combines TRBV27 with TRBJ1-1; maybe TRBD1 (5 bases). Germline lookup yields CDR1 MNHEY and CDR2 SMNVEV (reference sequence). This CDR3 has 15 amino acids. Trimming removed 5 bases from V and 0 bases from J, with 13 bases in between. CDR3 DNA: TGTGCCAGCAGTCCATCGACAGACTTGAACACTGAAGCTTTCTTT. It codes for CASSPSTDLNTEAFF.

This sequence joins TRBV5-1 and TRBJ2-5; D is possibly TRBD2 (5 bases). V lost 0 bases and J lost 5, with 11 bases in between. This CDR3 has 14 residues. Germline lookup yields CDR1 SGHRS and CDR2 YFSETQ. CDR3 residues: CASSLDGSRETQYF. CDR3 sequence (DNA): TGCGCCAGCAGCTTGGATGGGAGCAGGGAGACCCAGTACTTC. The full variable domain, in which reference TRBV5-1 and TRBJ2-5 provide the parts outside the CDR3, is KAGVTQTPRYLIKTRGQQVTLSCSPISGHRSVSWYQQTPGQGLQFLFEYFSETQRNKGNFPGRFSGRQFSNSRSEMNVSTLELGDSALYLCASSLDGSRETQYFGPGTRLLVL.

The rearrangement links TRBV7-2 to TRBJ2-5, with D unclear. This CDR3 contains 13 residues. The germline V gene has CDR1 SGHTA and CDR2 FQGNSA. Trimming removed 2 bases at V and 4 bases at J, with 8 bases between. CDR3 sequence reads: CASSLPFGETQYF. The CDR3 DNA follows: TGTGCCAGCAGCTTACCCTTTGGAGAGACCCAGTACTTC.

The chain combines TRBV2 with TRBJ1-2; 11 nucleotides line up with TRBD1. From germline, CDR1 is SNHLY and CDR2 FYNNEI. The J segment lost 4 bases and the V segment lost 8 bases, leaving 9 bases of the junction unmatched. CDR3 length: 15 residues. DNA of the CDR3: TGTGCCAGCCAATCCGGACAGGGGGCGCGCTATGGCTACACCTTC. Protein sequence: CASQSGQGARYGYTF. Combining the CDR3 with reference TRBV2 and TRBJ1-2 gives the whole variable domain EPEVTQTPSHQVTQMGQEVILRCVPISNHLYFYWYRQILGQKVEFLVSFYNNEISEKSEIFDDQFSVERPDGSNFTLKIRSTKLEDSAMYFCASQSGQGARYGYTFGSGTRLTVV.

This clonotype was recorded a few times. CDR3 residues: CASSLATVNTEAFF. The CDR3 DNA reads as TGCGCCAGCAGCTTGGCAACTGTGAACACTGAAGCTTTCTTT. The chain links TRBV5-1 to TRBJ1-1; D unresolved. Between the trimmed V and J ends, which lost 0 bases and 0 bases, there was a span of 6 bases. The CDR3 contains 14 residues. The germline V gene has CDR1 SGHRS and CDR2 YFSETQ.

V and J are TRBV20-1 and TRBJ1-2, with 7 nucleotides matching TRBD1. Germline CDR1 is DFQATT and CDR2 is SNEGSKA (reference sequence). V was pared by 6 bases and J by 5 bases, with 6 bases of the junction left unmatched. The CDR3 loop spans 12 amino acids. CDR3 DNA sequence: TGCAGTGCAACCGTGACAGGGTATGGCTACACCTTC. Translated, it gives CSATVTGYGYTF.

This clonotype has only one observation. The rearrangement links TRBV7-2 to TRBJ2-1; the match to TRBD1 covers 8 bases. CDR3 length: 16 residues. The germline CDR1 and CDR2 sequences are SGHTA and FQGNSA. The trim removed 5 bases at V and 4 bases at J, leaving 10 bases unmatched. CDR3 sequence reads: CASSVSQGASYNEQFF. For the CDR3, the DNA is TGTGCCAGCAGCGTATCGCAGGGGGCATCTTACAATGAGCAGTTCTTC. The full variable domain, completed using reference TRBV7-2 and TRBJ2-1, is GAGVSQSPSNKVTEKGKDVELRCDPISGHTALYWYRQSLGQGLEFLIYFQGNSAPDKSGLPSDRFSAERTGGSVSTLTIQRTQQEDSAVYLCASSVSQGASYNEQFFGPGTRLTVL.

V usage is TRBV25-1 and J usage is TRBJ2-5; D is unclear. Germline CDR1 MGHDK, CDR2 SYGVNS. The CDR3 has 11 residues. V dropped 5 bases and J dropped 6 bases, with 7 bases sitting between them. CDR3 residues: CASSKSKTQYF. CDR3 coding DNA: TGTGCCAGCAGTAAAAGCAAGACCCAGTACTTC.

As concerns this clonotype: One end of the junction is discordant with germline, which a read error may explain. The chain combines TRBV27 with TRBJ2-1, with 11 bases aligning to TRBD2. CDR3 length: 16 residues. Per the germline V gene, CDR1 is MNHEY and CDR2 is SMNVEV (reference sequence). Written as DNA, the CDR3 is TGTGCCGGCAGTTTTTCTAGCGGGGGGTTCTACAATGAGCAGTTCTTC. Translating it yields CAGSFSSGGFYNEQFF.

The rearrangement links TRBV27 to TRBJ2-5; 8 positions match TRBD2. The DNA end favors TRBJ2-7, so the J call may be wrong. The CDR3 runs 16 residues. CDR1 and CDR2 (germline): MNHEY, SMNVEV (reference sequence). This CDR3 reads CASSSPGSGVFSEQYF. The DNA for the CDR3 is TGTGCCAGCAGTTCCCCTGGTAGCGGGGTATTCAGCGAGCAGTACTTC.

The chain is built from TRBV27 and TRBJ1-2; a possible D gene is TRBD1 (6 bases). Germline V lookup: CDR1 MNHEY, CDR2 SMNVEV (reference sequence). V was trimmed by 5 bases and J by 6 bases, leaving 19 bases between them. CDR3 length equals 15 residues. DNA for the CDR3: TGTGCCAGCAGTCCCTACAGGGAACACGACCATGGCTACACCTTC. Protein product: CASSPYREHDHGYTF.

The chain combines TRBV11-2 with TRBJ2-7, with D hard to call. Trimming took off 2 bases at V and 1 base at J, with 12 bases between the two ends. Germline lookup yields CDR1 SGHAT and CDR2 FQNNGV. This CDR3 is 15 amino acids long. In DNA, the CDR3 is TGTGCCAGCAGCTTATCCCATGTCCAATCCTACGAGCAGTACTTC. This translates into CASSLSHVQSYEQYF.

About this clonotype: This likely comes from a read error, as the CDR3 has no conserved phenylalanine or tryptophan at its end. The chain has TRBV5-1 and TRBJ2-4; D remains unclear. V lost 0 bases to trimming and J lost 5 bases, with 9 bases between them. The germline V gene has CDR1 SGHRS and CDR2 YFSETQ. The CDR3 consists of 14 residues. The CDR3 sequence is CASSLEQAQNIQYK. CDR3 nucleotide sequence: TGCGCCAGCAGCTTGGAACAAGCGCAAAACATTCAGTACAAA.

The chain uses TRBV7-2 and TRBJ1-2; 9 bases fit TRBD1. The V gene's germline CDR1 is SGHTA and CDR2 FQGNSA. J gave up 5 bases and V 4 bases, and 8 bases lay outside the gene matches. CDR3 length equals 15 residues. CDR3 sequence: CASSSGQGSRYGYTF. CDR3 nucleotide sequence: TGTGCCAGCAGCTCGGGACAGGGTAGCAGATATGGCTACACCTTC.

The rearrangement uses TRBV6-5 and TRBJ2-3, with 12 bases identical to TRBD2. The CDR3 is made up of 15 amino acids. Per germline, CDR1 MNHEY and CDR2 SVGAGI. The trim removed 0 bases at V and 5 bases at J, leaving 0 bases unmatched. The CDR3 here is CASSYSTSGGDTQYF. In DNA, the CDR3 is TGTGCCAGCAGTTACTCGACTAGCGGGGGAGATACGCAGTATTTT.

Details on this clonotype: At one end the junction does not follow the germline gene, possibly because of a read error. J is TRBJ2-1 and V is TRBV6-5; D possibly matches TRBD1 or TRBD2 (6 bases each). The germline CDR1 and CDR2 sequences are MNHEY and SVGAGI. The CDR3 contains 15 residues. The CDR3 spells CASSPTSRGHNKQFF. The CDR3 bases are TGTGCCAGCAGCCCTACTAGCAGGGGCCACAATAAGCAGTTCTTC.

This clonotype was seen more than once but under ten times. V and J are TRBV5-4 and TRBJ1-2; TRBD1 agrees at 8 bases. Germline V lookup: CDR1 SGHNT, CDR2 YYREEE (reference sequence). V lost 0 bases to trimming and J lost 4 bases; unmatched junction nucleotides: 5. The CDR3 has 15 residues. Here the CDR3 reads CASSLVETGAYGYTF. Here the CDR3 DNA reads TGTGCCAGCAGCTTGGTTGAGACAGGGGCCTATGGCTACACCTTC.

The sample holds a few counts of this clonotype. The V and J genes are TRBV5-1 and TRBJ2-5, with D hard to call. CDR1 SGHRS and CDR2 YFSETQ come from the germline V gene. This CDR3 spans 14 amino acids. Trimming shortened V by 1 base and J by 2 bases, and 9 bases separated the two germline ends. The CDR3 DNA follows: TGCGCCAGCAGCTTGTACGTGGGGCAAGAGACCCAGTACTTC. Its protein is CASSLYVGQETQYF.

The chain employs TRBV7-2 and TRBJ2-4; no definite D call. Germline CDR1 SGHTA, CDR2 FQGNSA. V was clipped by 2 bases and J by 0 bases, with 14 bases between them. There are 17 residues in the CDR3. The CDR3 here is CASSLPDGGIAKNIQYF. The CDR3 DNA sequence: TGTGCCAGCAGCTTACCGGATGGTGGAATAGCCAAAAACATTCAGTACTTC.

The rearrangement joins TRBV20-1 to TRBJ2-4; no reliable D call. The last part of the DNA fits TRBJ2-7 better; the J call may be wrong. This CDR3 comprises 13 residues. Germline lookup yields CDR1 DFQATT and CDR2 SNEGSKA (reference sequence). The CDR3 is CSAPIGIVYEQYF. In DNA form, the CDR3 reads TGCAGTGCCCCCATAGGGATTGTGTACGAGCAGTACTTC.

The chain uses TRBV6-5 and TRBJ1-6; 7 bases align to TRBD1. J gave up 5 bases and V 6 bases, and 7 bases lay outside the gene matches. Looked up from germline, CDR1 is MNHEY and CDR2 is SVGAGI. The CDR3 extends over 15 amino acids. The CDR3: CASRTGTENNSPLHF. CDR3 sequence (DNA): TGTGCCAGCAGAACCGGGACAGAAAATAATTCACCCCTCCACTTT.

This clonotype was observed a handful of times. This chain uses TRBV7-2 with TRBJ2-1; 7 nucleotides match TRBD2. Looked up from germline, CDR1 is SGHTA and CDR2 is FQGNSA. This CDR3 comprises 16 residues. Trimming took 1 base from V and 4 from J; bases not matched to a gene: 7. The CDR3, as DNA: TGTGCCAGCAGCTTAGACATAGCGGGCGGGTACAATGAGCAGTTCTTC. Translated, it gives CASSLDIAGGYNEQFF.

The chain links TRBV12-3 or TRBV12-4 to TRBJ2-5; D is perhaps TRBD2 (6 bases). V lost 8 bases, J lost 2 bases, and 15 bases lay in between. The CDR3 has 14 amino acids. CDR3 amino acids: CASGGWGRQETQYF. In DNA, the CDR3 is TGTGCCAGCGGCGGGTGGGGGAGGCAAGAGACCCAGTACTTC.

V usage is TRBV6-2 or TRBV6-3 and J usage is TRBJ2-1; perhaps TRBD2 as D (6 bases). The germline V gene encodes CDR1 MNHEY and CDR2 SVGEGT. There are 17 residues in the CDR3. V was trimmed by 7 bases and J by 0 bases, leaving 19 bases between them. The CDR3 loop reads CASIGPAAGSSYNEQFF. CDR3 nucleotides: TGTGCCAGCATAGGCCCGGCGGCCGGGAGCTCCTACAATGAGCAGTTCTTC.

This clonotype turned up a few times. The chain has TRBV7-2 and TRBJ1-2; D perhaps matches TRBD1 (6 bases). CDR1 is SGHTA and CDR2 is FQGNSA in the germline V gene. The V end lost 2 bases, the J end lost 5 bases, and 12 bases lay between the germline ends. The CDR3 sequence is 14 residues long. The CDR3 here is CASSLQGQTYGYTF. The CDR3 region has the DNA TGTGCCAGCAGCTTACAGGGGCAGACGTATGGCTACACCTTC.